This entry is about one T cell receptor beta chain. The antigen remains undetermined. V lost 4 bases to trimming and J lost 1 base; unmatched junction nucleotides: 4. CDR1 SGHRS and CDR2 YFSETQ come from the germline V gene. The CDR3 sequence is 14 residues long. Molecular barcoding with unique molecular identifiers was used for the TCRbeta library. A single record per CDR3 protein comes from TCRdb applying MiXCR to the PCR reads. The profile shows 450,000 to 600,000 distinct CDR3 sequences, over 10% of them singletons. The source of the sample is a study of T-cell reconstitution after alpha-beta-depleted transplantation in children. Study-level results: One year after transplant, T-cell counts and diversity came mostly from newly produced T cells. Recipient T cells and thymic progenitors that survived gave rise to the high TCRbeta diversity observed at day 60 in some patients. Reportedly, only several hundred clones from non-depleted graft cells drove alpha-beta T-cell counts at about two months.

The V call is TRBV5-1, the J call TRBJ2-7; 8 bases are shared with TRBD1. This sequence was found in a male patient between 5 and 17 years old who had a stem cell transplant for acute myeloid leukemia, so the T cells may come from the graft donor. Specimen: PBMCs, mostly from graft donor cells, collected 360 days after TCRalphabeta/CD19-depleted stem cell transplant. CDR3 DNA: TGCGCCAGCAGCACGGACAGGGTATCCTACGAGCAGTACTTC. This translates into CASSTDRVSYEQYF.